These 8 T cell receptor beta chains came from one sample sequenced in a study of blood T cell repertoires in COVID-19. The method was immunoSEQ multiplex PCR; TCRdb's version includes in-frame clones alone and lacks a portion of them. Seen here are 80,000 or so clones, about 86% observed once, and the top ten hold around 43%. Sample: peripheral blood. These receptor sequences come from an older man with acute or convalescent COVID-19.

The gene calls are TRBV12-5 and TRBJ2-5, with TRBD1 identical over 9 bases. This CDR3 is built from 16 residues. The germline V gene has CDR1 LGHNT and CDR2 FRNRAP. V lost 3 bases, J lost 3 bases, and 8 bases stayed unmatched. The CDR3 bases are TGTGCTAGTGGTTTAGGGACAGGGCAACCCGAAGAGACCCAGTACTTC. Amino acid sequence: CASGLGTGQPEETQYF.

The V and J genes are TRBV27 and TRBJ2-7; the D gene is possibly TRBD1 (5 bases). There are 13 residues in the CDR3. With 2 bases removed from V and 2 bases from J, the gap between germline ends came to 7 bases. From germline, CDR1 is MNHEY and CDR2 SMNVEV (reference sequence). CDR3: CASSLDRAYEQYF. CDR3 nucleotide sequence: TGTGCCAGCAGTTTAGACAGAGCCTACGAGCAGTACTTC.

The V gene is TRBV19, the J gene TRBJ2-1, with TRBD2 matching 7 bases. Germline trimming cut 4 bases from V and 0 bases from J; bases unmatched to any gene: 6. From germline, CDR1 is LNHDA and CDR2 SQIVND (reference sequence). The CDR3 spans 16 residues. CDR3 nucleotides: TGTGCCAGTAGTAAGGGCGGGAGAGGCTCCTACAATGAGCAGTTCTTC. Residues: CASSKGGRGSYNEQFF.

This clone was picked up one time. Written as DNA, the CDR3 is TGTGCCAGCAGTTCCCCCGGGACAGCCTACGAGCAGTACTTC. Encoded protein: CASSSPGTAYEQYF. The gene calls are TRBV28 and TRBJ2-7; the match to TRBD1 covers 7 bases. Germline V gene sequence: CDR1 MDHEN, CDR2 SYDVKM. Trimming cost V 4 bases and J 2 bases; bases outside gene matches: 5. This CDR3 has 14 residues.

The gene calls are TRBV10-3 and TRBJ2-7; D is perhaps TRBD2 (6 bases). Germline-derived CDR1 and CDR2 are ENHRY and SYGVKD. Trimming cost V 4 bases and J 0 bases, with 10 bases left between them. There are 14 residues in the CDR3. The CDR3: CAISGFSGSYEQYF. CDR3 DNA: TGTGCCATCAGTGGTTTTAGCGGCTCCTACGAGCAGTACTTC.

The gene calls are TRBV29-1 and TRBJ2-7; D is possibly TRBD1 (5 bases). CDR1 is SQVTM and CDR2 is ANQGSEA in the germline V gene. The CDR3 covers 12 residues. The V gene lost 4 bases and the J gene lost 2 bases, with 9 bases spanning the gap. CDR3 in amino acids: CSVGQGTYEQYF. The CDR3 nucleotides read TGCAGCGTTGGGCAGGGCACCTACGAGCAGTACTTC.

J is TRBJ1-5 and V is TRBV6-5; TRBD1 matches 9 bases. This CDR3 region has 12 residues. Per germline, CDR1 MNHEY and CDR2 SVGAGI. V shed 6 bases, J shed 11 bases, and the junction held 5 bases outside the gene matches. As DNA, the CDR3 is TGTGCCAGCAGGATGACAGGGGGGTCCCAGCATTTT. Translation gives CASRMTGGSQHF.

The genes are TRBV7-2 and TRBJ2-2, with 12 bases matching TRBD2. Germline CDR1 SGHTA, CDR2 FQGNSA. V lost 5 bases and J lost 5; bases outside the gene matches: 9. The CDR3 extends over 17 amino acids. CDR3 sequence reads: CASSVSSGRAKTGELFF. The CDR3 DNA follows: TGTGCCAGCAGCGTATCTAGCGGGAGGGCCAAAACCGGGGAGCTGTTTTTT.